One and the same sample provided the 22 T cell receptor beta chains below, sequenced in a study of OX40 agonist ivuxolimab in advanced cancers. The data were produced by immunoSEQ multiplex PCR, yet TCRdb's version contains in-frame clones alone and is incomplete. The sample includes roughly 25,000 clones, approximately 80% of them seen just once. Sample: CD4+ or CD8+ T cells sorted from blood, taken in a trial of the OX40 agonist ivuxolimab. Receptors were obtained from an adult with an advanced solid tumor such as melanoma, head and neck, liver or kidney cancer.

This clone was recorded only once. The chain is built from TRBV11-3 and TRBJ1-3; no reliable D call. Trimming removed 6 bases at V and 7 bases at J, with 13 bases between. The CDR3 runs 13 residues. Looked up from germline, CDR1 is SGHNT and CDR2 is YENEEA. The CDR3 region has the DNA TGTGCCAGCAGATCCCGCGGGCTGAACACCATATATTTT. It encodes CASRSRGLNTIYF. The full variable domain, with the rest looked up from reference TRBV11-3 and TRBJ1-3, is EAGVVQSPRYKIIEKKQPVAFWCNPISGHNTLYWYLQNLGQGPELLIRYENEEAVDDSQLPKDRFSAERLKGVDSTLKIQPAELGDSAVYLCASRSRGLNTIYFGEGSWLTVV.

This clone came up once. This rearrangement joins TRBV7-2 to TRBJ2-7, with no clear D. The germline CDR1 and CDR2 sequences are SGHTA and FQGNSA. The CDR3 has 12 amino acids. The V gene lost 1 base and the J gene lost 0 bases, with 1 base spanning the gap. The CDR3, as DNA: TGTGCCAGCAGCTTAGTCTCCTACGAGCAGTACTTC. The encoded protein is CASSLVSYEQYF.

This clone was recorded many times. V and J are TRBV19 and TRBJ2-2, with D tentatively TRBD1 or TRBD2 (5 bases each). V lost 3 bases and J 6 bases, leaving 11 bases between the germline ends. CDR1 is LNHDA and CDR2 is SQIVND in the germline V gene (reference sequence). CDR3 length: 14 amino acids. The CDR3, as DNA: TGTGCCAGTAGTATGGGACCTGGCGCCGGGGAGCTGTTTTTT. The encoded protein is CASSMGPGAGELFF.

The DNA for the CDR3 is TGTGCCAGCAGCCAATCTTTTGATGAGCAGTTCTTC. Translating gives CASSQSFDEQFF. V gene TRBV14 combines with J gene TRBJ2-1; D gene ambiguous. The CDR3 extends over 12 amino acids. Trimming shortened V by 2 bases and J by 8 bases, and 7 bases separated the two germline ends. CDR1 SGHDN and CDR2 FVKESK come from the germline V gene.

CDR3 in DNA: TGCGCCAGCAGCCAAAAAGGAGGTGTTACGGGCTCCTACGAGCAGTACTTC. It yields the protein CASSQKGGVTGSYEQYF. The chain has TRBV4-1 and TRBJ2-7; maybe TRBD2 (5 bases). Trimming removed 2 bases at V and 0 bases at J, with 17 bases between. CDR1 MGHRA and CDR2 YSYEKL come from the germline V gene. This CDR3 region has 17 residues.

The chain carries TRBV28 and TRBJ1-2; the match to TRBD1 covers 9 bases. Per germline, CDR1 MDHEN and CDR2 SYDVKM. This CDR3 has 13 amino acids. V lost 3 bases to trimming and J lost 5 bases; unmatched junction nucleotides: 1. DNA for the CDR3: TGTGCCAGCAGTTTGACAGGGGGGTATGGCTACACCTTC. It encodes CASSLTGGYGYTF.

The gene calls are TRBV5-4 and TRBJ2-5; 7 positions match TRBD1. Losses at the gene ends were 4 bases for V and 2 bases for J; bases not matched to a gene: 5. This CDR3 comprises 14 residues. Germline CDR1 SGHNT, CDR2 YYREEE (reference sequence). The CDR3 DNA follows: TGTGCCAGCAGCCCAAGGGGGCTGCAAGAGACCCAGTACTTC. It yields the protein CASSPRGLQETQYF.

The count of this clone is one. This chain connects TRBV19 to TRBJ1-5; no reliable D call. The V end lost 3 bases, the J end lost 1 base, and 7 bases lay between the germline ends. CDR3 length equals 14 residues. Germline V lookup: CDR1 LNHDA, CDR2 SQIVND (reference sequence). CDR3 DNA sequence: TGTGCCAGTAGTATTGCAGTAAGCAATCAGCCCCAGCATTTT. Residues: CASSIAVSNQPQHF.

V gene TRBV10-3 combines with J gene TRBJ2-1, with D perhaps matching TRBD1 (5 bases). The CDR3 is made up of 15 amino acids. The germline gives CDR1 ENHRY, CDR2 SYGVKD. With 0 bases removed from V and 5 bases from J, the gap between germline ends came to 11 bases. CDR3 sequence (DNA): TGTGCCATCAGTGAGTCCCTGACAGACCACAATGAGCAGTTCTTC. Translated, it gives CAISESLTDHNEQFF.

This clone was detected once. The CDR3 region has the DNA TGCGCCAGCAGCCAAGTGGTCTGGGGGCGGATGTTAGAGCAGTACTTC. This codes for CASSQVVWGRMLEQYF. This chain links TRBV4-1 with TRBJ2-7; D perhaps matches TRBD1 (6 bases). CDR3 length: 16 amino acids. With 1 base removed from V and 7 bases from J, the gap between germline ends came to 20 bases. Germline CDR1 and CDR2: MGHRA and YSYEKL.

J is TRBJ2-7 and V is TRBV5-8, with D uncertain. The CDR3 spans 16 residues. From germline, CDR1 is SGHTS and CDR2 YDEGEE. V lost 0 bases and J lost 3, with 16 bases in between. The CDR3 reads CASSLEVRAMNYEQYF. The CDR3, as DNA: TGTGCCAGCAGCTTGGAGGTCAGAGCTATGAACTACGAGCAGTACTTC.

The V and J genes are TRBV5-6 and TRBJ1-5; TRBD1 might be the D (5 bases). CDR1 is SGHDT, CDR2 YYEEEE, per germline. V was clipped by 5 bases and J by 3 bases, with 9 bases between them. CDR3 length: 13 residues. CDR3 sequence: CASSDSYNQPQHF. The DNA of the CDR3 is TGTGCCAGCAGTGACAGCTACAATCAGCCCCAGCATTTT.

DNA for the CDR3: TGTGCCAGCAGCTTACAGGGGTTCTTCTACGAGCAGTACTTC. Translated, it gives CASSLQGFFYEQYF. The chain is built from TRBV11-3 and TRBJ2-7, with a tentative D call TRBD1 (6 bases). The CDR3 consists of 14 residues. The V end was cut by 2 bases, the J end by 3 bases, with 11 bases between. CDR1 is SGHNT and CDR2 is YENEEA in the germline V gene.

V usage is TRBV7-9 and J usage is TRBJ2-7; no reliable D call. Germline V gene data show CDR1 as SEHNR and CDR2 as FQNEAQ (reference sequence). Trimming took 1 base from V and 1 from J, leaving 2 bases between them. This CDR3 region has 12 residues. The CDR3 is CASSLGSYEQYF. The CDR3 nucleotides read TGTGCCAGCAGCTTAGGATCCTACGAGCAGTACTTC. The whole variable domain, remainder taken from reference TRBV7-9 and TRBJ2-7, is DTGVSQNPRHKITKRGQNVTFRCDPISEHNRLYWYRQTLGQGPEFLTYFQNEAQLEKSRLLSDRFSAERPKGSFSTLEIQRTEQGDSAMYLCASSLGSYEQYFGPGTRLTVT.

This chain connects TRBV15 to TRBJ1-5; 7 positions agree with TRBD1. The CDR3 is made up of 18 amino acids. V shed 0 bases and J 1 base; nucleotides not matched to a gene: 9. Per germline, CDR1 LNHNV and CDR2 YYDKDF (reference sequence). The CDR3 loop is CATSRESNTGDSNQPQHF. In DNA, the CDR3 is TGTGCCACCAGCAGAGAATCGAATACAGGGGACAGCAATCAGCCCCAGCATTTT.

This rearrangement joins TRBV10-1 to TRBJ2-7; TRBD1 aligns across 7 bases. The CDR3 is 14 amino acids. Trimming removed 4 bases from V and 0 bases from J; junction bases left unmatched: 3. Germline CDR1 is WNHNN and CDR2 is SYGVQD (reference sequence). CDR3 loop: CASSGHRGSYEQYF. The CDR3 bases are TGCGCCAGCAGTGGCCACAGGGGCTCCTACGAGCAGTACTTC.

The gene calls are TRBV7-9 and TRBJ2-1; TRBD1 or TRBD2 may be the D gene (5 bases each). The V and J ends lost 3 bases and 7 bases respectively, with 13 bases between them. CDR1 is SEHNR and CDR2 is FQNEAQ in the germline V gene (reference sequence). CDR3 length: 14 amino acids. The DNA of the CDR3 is TGTGCCAGCAGCTTGAGGGACCTGGGGAATGAGCAGTTCTTC. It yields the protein CASSLRDLGNEQFF.

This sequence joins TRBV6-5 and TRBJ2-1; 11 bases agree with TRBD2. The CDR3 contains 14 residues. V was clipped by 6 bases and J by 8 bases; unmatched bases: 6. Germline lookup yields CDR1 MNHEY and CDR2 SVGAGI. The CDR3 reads CASRGSGGGYEQFF. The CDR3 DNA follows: TGTGCCAGCAGAGGTAGCGGGGGGGGCTATGAGCAGTTCTTC.

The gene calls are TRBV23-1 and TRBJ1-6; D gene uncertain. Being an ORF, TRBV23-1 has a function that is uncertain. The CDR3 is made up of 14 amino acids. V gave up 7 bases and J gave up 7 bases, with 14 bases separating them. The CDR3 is CASMPVSGNSPLHF. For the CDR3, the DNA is TGCGCCAGCATGCCCGTGTCCGGGAATTCACCCCTCCACTTT.

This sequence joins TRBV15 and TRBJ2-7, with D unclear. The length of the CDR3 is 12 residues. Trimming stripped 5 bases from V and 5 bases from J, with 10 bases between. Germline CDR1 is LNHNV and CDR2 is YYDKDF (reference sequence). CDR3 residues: CATSHLADEQYF. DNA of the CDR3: TGTGCCACCAGCCACTTGGCGGACGAGCAGTACTTC.

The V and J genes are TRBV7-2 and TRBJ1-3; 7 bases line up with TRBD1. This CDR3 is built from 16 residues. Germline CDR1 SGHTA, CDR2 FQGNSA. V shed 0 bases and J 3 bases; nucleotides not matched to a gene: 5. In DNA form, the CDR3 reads TGTGCCAGCAGCTTAGCATCCAGGGGGGGTGGAAACACCATATATTTT. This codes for CASSLASRGGGNTIYF.

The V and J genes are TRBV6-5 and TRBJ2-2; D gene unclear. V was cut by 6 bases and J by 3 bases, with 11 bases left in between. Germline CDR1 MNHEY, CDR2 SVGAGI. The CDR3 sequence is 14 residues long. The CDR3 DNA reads TGTGCCAGCAGGACGGTTGAGGACACCGGGGAGCTGTTTTTT. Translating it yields CASRTVEDTGELFF.